These 27 T cell receptor beta chains share one sample of origin, sequenced in a study of CD8 T cells in ankylosing spondylitis (dated by TCRdb to the late 2010s). Study-level results and caveats: A TCR beta motif of several highly homologous amino acid variants appeared characteristic of blood from ankylosing spondylitis patients.

The antigens these receptors bind are not known. Libraries were prepared through 5' RACE. Sequencing instrument: Illumina HiSeq 2500. TCRdb ran its own pipeline on the public reads, namely fastp trimming at Q25 and MiXCR clone calling, and kept in-frame beta chains. Here each entry gathers all rows of one CDR3 protein and keeps the most common genes and DNA. The sample table lists about 90,000 distinct CDR3 sequences, roughly 8.5% of them with a count of one. The top ten clonotypes cover over 25% of the sample. Specimen: blood, either unsorted or a sorted T cell fraction (not recorded which). These receptors were obtained from a male donor with ankylosing spondylitis.

V is TRBV7-9 and J is TRBJ2-7, with 7 nucleotides matching TRBD2. Germline trimming cut 7 bases from V and 5 bases from J; bases unmatched to any gene: 11. The CDR3 extends over 14 amino acids. Germline V lookup: CDR1 SEHNR, CDR2 FQNEAQ (reference sequence). The CDR3 sequence is CASIRGEGLNEQYF. The CDR3 coding sequence is TGTGCCAGCATTCGGGGGGAGGGATTGAACGAGCAGTACTTC.

This clonotype was observed many times. This rearrangement joins TRBV10-2 to TRBJ1-1; D remains unclear. With 2 bases removed from V and 5 bases from J, the gap between germline ends came to 9 bases. Germline-derived CDR1 and CDR2 are WSHSY and SAAADI. The CDR3 has 13 residues. The CDR3 spells CASSEGSTTEAFF. The CDR3 nucleotides are TGCGCCAGCAGTGAGGGGTCGACGACTGAAGCTTTCTTT.

This clonotype was detected ten times or more. This sequence joins TRBV12-3 or TRBV12-4 and TRBJ2-3; the match to TRBD2 covers 7 bases. This CDR3 region has 15 residues. The V and J ends lost 7 bases and 0 bases, in that order; junction bases with no gene match: 7. The CDR3 DNA reads as TGTGCCAGCACCCTTAGGACTAGTAGCACAGATACGCAGTATTTT. Translating gives CASTLRTSSTDTQYF.

The table lists this clonotype with a few counts. The chain uses TRBV9 and TRBJ2-1; D could derive from TRBD1 or TRBD2 (6 bases each). Trimming left V 3 bases short and J 9 bases short, with 16 bases between. Germline V gene lookup returns CDR1 SGDLS and CDR2 YYNGEE. The CDR3 extends over 14 amino acids. The CDR3 coding sequence is TGTGCCAGCAGCGAGACTAGGGGGTTGAGTGAGCAGTTCTTC. Translating it yields CASSETRGLSEQFF.

The CDR3 bases are TGTGCCACCAGCCCTCGGCCGGGACAGGGCTACGAGCAGTACGTC. It codes for CATSPRPGQGYEQYV. The V gene is TRBV15, the J gene TRBJ2-7, with 9 positions matching TRBD1. The CDR3 length is 15 residues. Germline CDR1 LNHNV, CDR2 YYDKDF (reference sequence). V was clipped by 5 bases and J by 3 bases; unmatched bases: 8.

The J gene is TRBJ1-2, the V gene TRBV28; unclear D gene. The ends were cut back, 6 bases at V and 0 bases at J, with 14 bases in the middle. The CDR3 loop spans 15 amino acids. The germline CDR1 and CDR2 sequences are MDHEN and SYDVKM. Here the CDR3 reads CASSSDVLANYGYTF. As DNA, the CDR3 is TGTGCCAGCAGCTCCGACGTGCTAGCTAACTATGGCTACACCTTC.

This clonotype was counted ten times or more. The J gene is TRBJ1-1, the V gene TRBV24-1; no clear D gene. Germline V gene lookup returns CDR1 KGHDR and CDR2 SFDVKD. The V and J ends lost 0 bases and 6 bases respectively, with 7 bases between them. This CDR3 region has 13 residues. CDR3 protein: CATSDLGRAEAFF. The CDR3 DNA reads as TGTGCCACCAGTGATTTGGGGAGGGCTGAAGCTTTCTTT.

This clonotype came up a few times. One junction end disagrees with the germline gene, perhaps due to a read error. The rearrangement joins TRBV12-3 or TRBV12-4 to TRBJ1-1, with D hard to call. The CDR3 extends over 13 amino acids. CDR3 in DNA: TGTGCCAGCAGTTTAACGGGTCACACTGAAGTTTTCTTT. Translation: CASSLTGHTEVFF.

This clonotype was counted only a few times. Written as DNA, the CDR3 is TGCAGTGCGCGCGACAGTAGCAATCAGCCCCAGCATTTT. Amino acids: CSARDSSNQPQHF. V and J are TRBV20-1 and TRBJ1-5; D might be TRBD1 (5 bases). V was trimmed by 6 bases and J by 0 bases, leaving 9 bases between them. The V gene's germline CDR1 is DFQATT and CDR2 SNEGSKA (reference sequence). CDR3 length: 13 amino acids.

CDR3 nucleotides: TGTGCCAGCAGCTTAGTCAGAGCTAGCACAGATACGCAGTATTTT. Protein: CASSLVRASTDTQYF. The chain carries TRBV7-2 and TRBJ2-3; no firm D call. The ends were cut back, 1 base at V and 0 bases at J, with 8 bases in the middle. CDR1 and CDR2 (germline): SGHTA, FQGNSA. The CDR3 has 15 residues.

The chain employs TRBV9 and TRBJ1-2; maybe TRBD1 (5 bases). Germline V gives CDR1 SGDLS, CDR2 YYNGEE. V was trimmed by 6 bases and J by 8 bases, leaving 23 bases between them. The CDR3 spans 15 residues. The CDR3 reads CASTPTGTGSFGYTF. As DNA, the CDR3 is TGTGCCAGCACCCCGACCGGGACGGGGAGTTTCGGCTACACCTTC.

The chain recombines TRBV27 with TRBJ1-2, with 8 bases identical to TRBD1. Trimming at V came to 4 bases and at J to 4 bases, leaving 2 bases not matched to a gene. The germline CDR1 and CDR2 sequences are MNHEY and SMNVEV (reference sequence). The CDR3 is made up of 13 amino acids. The CDR3: CASSSTGGYGYTF. The CDR3 DNA follows: TGTGCCAGCAGTTCTACAGGGGGCTATGGCTACACCTTC.

This clonotype was counted only a few times. V is TRBV24-1 and J is TRBJ2-5, with no clear D. V shed 5 bases and J shed 4 bases, with 13 bases lying between them. The germline V gene has CDR1 KGHDR and CDR2 SFDVKD. The CDR3 has 14 amino acids. The CDR3: CATSGLNDRETQYF. CDR3 nucleotides: TGTGCCACCAGTGGACTCAACGATCGAGAGACCCAGTACTTC.

This clonotype occurred many times. The V gene is TRBV20-1, the J gene TRBJ1-1; D remains ambiguous. Germline V gene data show CDR1 as DFQATT and CDR2 as SNEGSKA (reference sequence). The CDR3 is 14 residues long. V lost 3 bases, J lost 4 bases, and 15 bases lay in between. DNA of the CDR3: TGCAGTGCTAGGAAGAGTCGACCCGGCACTGAAGCTTTCTTT. Its translation is CSARKSRPGTEAFF.

The rearrangement uses TRBV24-1 and TRBJ2-2, with a tentative D call TRBD1 (6 bases). Trimming cost V 4 bases and J 5 bases, with 13 bases left between them. Germline values: CDR1 KGHDR, CDR2 SFDVKD. CDR3 length: 15 amino acids. CDR3 protein: CATSDATGETGELFF. In DNA, the CDR3 is TGTGCCACCAGTGACGCGACAGGAGAGACCGGGGAGCTGTTTTTT.

This clonotype was detected ten times or more. The rearrangement joins TRBV20-1 to TRBJ2-1; tentatively, D is TRBD2 (7 bases). The V gene lost 2 bases and the J gene lost 6 bases, with 14 bases spanning the gap. Germline CDR1 is DFQATT and CDR2 is SNEGSKA (reference sequence). The CDR3 sequence is 14 residues long. CDR3 region: CSARNLRGRNEQFF. The CDR3 DNA reads as TGCAGTGCTAGAAACTTGCGGGGGCGCAATGAGCAGTTCTTC.

The chain uses TRBV4-2 and TRBJ2-3; 7 positions agree with TRBD1. The CDR3 spans 14 residues. The V gene end was trimmed by 4 bases and the J gene end by 2 bases; junction bases not matched to a gene: 3. Germline loops: CDR1 LGHNA, CDR2 YNFKEQ. The CDR3 DNA follows: TGTGCCAGCAGCCCAGGACAGGACACAGATACGCAGTATTTT. Residues: CASSPGQDTDTQYF.

This clonotype was seen more than once but under ten times. The chain couples TRBV2 to TRBJ2-1, with no clear D. The CDR3 totals 15 residues. Trimming cost V 2 bases and J 1 base, with 9 bases left between them. CDR1 is SNHLY, CDR2 FYNNEI, per germline. This CDR3 reads CASSEPGVSYNEQFF. The CDR3 DNA reads as TGTGCCAGCAGTGAACCTGGGGTATCCTACAATGAGCAGTTCTTC. Full variable domain (rest looked up from reference TRBV2 and TRBJ2-1): EPEVTQTPSHQVTQMGQEVILRCVPISNHLYFYWYRQILGQKVEFLVSFYNNEISEKSEIFDDQFSVERPDGSNFTLKIRSTKLEDSAMYFCASSEPGVSYNEQFFGPGTRLTVL.

This clonotype was seen a few times. The chain has TRBV2 and TRBJ1-6; tentative D call: TRBD1 (5 bases). The CDR3 has 14 amino acids. Per germline, CDR1 SNHLY and CDR2 FYNNEI. V lost 9 bases and J lost 5, with 14 bases in between. This CDR3 reads CASYSGTDNSPLHF. The DNA for the CDR3 is TGTGCCAGTTATTCCGGGACGGATAATTCACCCCTCCACTTT.

This clonotype has a count of ten or more. The chain links TRBV6-1 to TRBJ2-1; the match to TRBD1 covers 7 bases. There are 14 residues in the CDR3. Germline trimming cut 11 bases from V and 4 bases from J; bases unmatched to any gene: 11. Germline values: CDR1 MNHNS, CDR2 SASEGT. The CDR3 coding sequence is TGTGCCGCAGACGGACAGGAGATTTACAATGAGCAGTTCTTC. Translating it yields CAADGQEIYNEQFF.

This clonotype showed up many times. V and J are TRBV27 and TRBJ2-3; D unclear. CDR3 length equals 13 residues. Looked up from germline, CDR1 is MNHEY and CDR2 is SMNVEV (reference sequence). V dropped 5 bases and J dropped 2 bases, with 8 bases sitting between them. In nucleotides, the CDR3 is TGTGCCAGCAGTCGAGAGTTCACAGATACGCAGTATTTT. As protein: CASSREFTDTQYF.

This clonotype was detected many times. The chain employs TRBV14 and TRBJ2-3, with unresolved D. Looked up from germline, CDR1 is SGHDN and CDR2 is FVKESK. V was cut by 2 bases and J by 4 bases, with 4 bases left in between. This CDR3 comprises 12 residues. As DNA, the CDR3 is TGTGCCAGCAGCCAAAGGGCAGATACGCAGTATTTT. It encodes CASSQRADTQYF.

This clonotype was picked up a small number of times. The chain is built from TRBV3-1 and TRBJ1-6; tentatively, D is TRBD1 (5 bases). Germline V lookup: CDR1 LGHDT, CDR2 YNNKEL (reference sequence). V lost 0 bases to trimming and J lost 7 bases, with 13 bases between them. The CDR3 has 16 amino acids. CDR3 protein: CASSQEVVTENSPLHF. The CDR3 DNA is TGTGCCAGCAGCCAAGAGGTTGTGACAGAGAATTCACCCCTCCACTTT.

This clonotype was recorded at least ten times. The V gene is TRBV4-2, the J gene TRBJ1-1; no reliable D call. Germline CDR1 is LGHNA and CDR2 is YNFKEQ. CDR3 length equals 13 residues. V was pared by 2 bases and J by 0 bases, with 4 bases between. The CDR3 is CASSQPMNTEAFF. In DNA form, the CDR3 reads TGTGCCAGCAGCCAACCAATGAACACTGAAGCTTTCTTT.

The table lists this clonotype with many counts. The CDR3 nucleotides read TGCAGTGCTCCCAGGAGGGGGCCGAAAACTAATCAGCCCCAGCATTTT. The encoded protein is CSAPRRGPKTNQPQHF. The rearrangement uses TRBV20-1 and TRBJ1-5; TRBD1 aligns across 7 bases. This CDR3 comprises 16 residues. Trimming cost V 5 bases and J 4 bases; bases outside gene matches: 14. Germline-derived CDR1 and CDR2 are DFQATT and SNEGSKA (reference sequence).

Only a few counts were recorded for this clonotype. The gene calls are TRBV19 and TRBJ2-2, with TRBD2 identical over 9 bases. Unmatched junction bases numbered 8, after V lost 2 bases and J lost 7 bases. The germline V gene has CDR1 LNHDA and CDR2 SQIVND (reference sequence). The CDR3 consists of 16 residues. CDR3 DNA: TGTGCCAGTAGTATAAGGCGGGAGGGATTCAACGGGGAGCTGTTTTTT. This encodes CASSIRREGFNGELFF. Full variable domain (rest looked up from reference TRBV19 and TRBJ2-2): DGGITQSPKYLFRKEGQNVTLSCEQNLNHDAMYWYRQDPGQGLRLIYYSQIVNDFQKGDIAEGYSVSREKKESFPLTVTSAQKNPTAFYLCASSIRREGFNGELFFGEGSRLTVL.

This clonotype was found a few times. The genes are TRBV7-8 and TRBJ1-1; 7 bases align to TRBD1. The length of the CDR3 is 14 residues. Germline CDR1 is SGHVS and CDR2 is FQNEAQ. J gave up 6 bases and V 5 bases, and 9 bases lay outside the gene matches. CDR3 residues: CASSPRDRVAEAFF. CDR3 nucleotide sequence: TGTGCCAGCAGCCCTCGCGACAGGGTGGCTGAAGCTTTCTTT. Full variable domain (outside the CDR3, taken from reference TRBV7-8 and TRBJ1-1): GAGVSQSPRYKVAKRGQDVALRCDPISGHVSLFWYQQALGQGPEFLTYFQNEAQLDKSGLPSDRFFAERPEGSVSTLKIQRTQQEDSAVYLCASSPRDRVAEAFFGQGTRLTVV.